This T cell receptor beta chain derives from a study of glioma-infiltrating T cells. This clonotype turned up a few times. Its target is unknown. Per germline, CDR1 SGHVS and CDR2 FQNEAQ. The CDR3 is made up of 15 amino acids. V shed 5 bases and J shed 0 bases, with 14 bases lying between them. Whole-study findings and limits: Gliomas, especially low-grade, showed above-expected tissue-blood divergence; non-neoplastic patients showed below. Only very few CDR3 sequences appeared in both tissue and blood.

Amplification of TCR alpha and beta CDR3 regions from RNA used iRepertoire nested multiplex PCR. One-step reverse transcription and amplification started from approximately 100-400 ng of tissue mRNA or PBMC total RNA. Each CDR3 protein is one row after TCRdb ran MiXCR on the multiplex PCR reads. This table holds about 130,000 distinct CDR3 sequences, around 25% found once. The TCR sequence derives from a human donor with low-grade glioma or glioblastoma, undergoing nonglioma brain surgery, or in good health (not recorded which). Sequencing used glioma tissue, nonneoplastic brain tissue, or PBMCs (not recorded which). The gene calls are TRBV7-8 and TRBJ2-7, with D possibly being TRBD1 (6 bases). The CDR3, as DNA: TGTGCCAGCAGCCTCCAGGGGTTAAGCTCCTACGAGCAGTACGTC. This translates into CASSLQGLSSYEQYV.